Below, one T cell receptor beta chain is given with its context. Its antigen is unidentified. The CDR3 is 15 residues long. Trimming stripped 8 bases from V and 4 bases from J, with 23 bases between. Germline lookup yields CDR1 SQVTM and CDR2 ANQGSEA. The PCR contained 60 Vbeta and 13 Jbeta primers. Methods used by the authors: As a later analysis found, there were 78 million or so unique TCR beta chains, of which some 10 million were shared. TCRdb keeps only in-frame clones here, not all; method: immunoSEQ multiplex PCR. That table supplies the V and J calls and clone size; D and trimming were determined from the DNA. Here the sample spans 50,000 to 60,000 clones, more than 75% being singletons. This record belongs to a study of cytomegalovirus exposure and HLA in healthy donors. About the research overall: Earlier, 117 million unique TCR beta sequences were recovered from around 200 million T cells by an analysis.

Study results and caveats: Presence/absence analyses took donor sequencing depth as roughly uniform. A later analysis revealed that TCR association rates differed between HLA loci, peaking at DRB1 and bottoming out at HLA-C.

This rearrangement joins TRBV29-1 to TRBJ1-1; D uncertain. Source material: PBMCs. This receptor was obtained from a female donor in good health and CMV-seronegative. The DNA for the CDR3 is TGCAGCACGGAATGGGCCGGGGTATTTGGCACTGAAGCTTTCTTT. Translation: CSTEWAGVFGTEAFF.